The present T cell receptor (beta chain) was sequenced within a study of cytomegalovirus exposure and HLA in healthy donors. Notes on the study in general: It was reported that the classifier diagnosed cytomegalovirus status with high specificity and sensitivity in both the original and validation cohorts. In a later analysis, first-cohort TCR clusters were found to tend to co-occur in the 120 or so validation repertoires. The dataset shows that most TCR sequences were rare, while some public TCRs occurred in many donors.

Here immunoSEQ multiplex PCR was the method, and the copy in TCRdb shows in-frame clones only, minus some. This table has 80,000 to 95,000 clones, 96% appearing once. In regard to this clone: Its antigen is undetermined.

The study drew the donors from its 120-subject validation cohort, separate from the approximately 670-subject first cohort. Germline V lookup: CDR1 SGHRS, CDR2 YFSETQ. The V gene end was trimmed by 3 bases and the J gene end by 6 bases; junction bases not matched to a gene: 8. There are 15 residues in the CDR3. The genes are TRBV5-1 and TRBJ2-1, with 8 bases lining up with TRBD1. Sequencing used PBMCs. The TCR was taken from a woman aged 18-30 years in good health and CMV-seronegative. The CDR3 loop is CASSSRTGTPNEQFF. The DNA for the CDR3 is TGCGCCAGCAGCTCGAGGACAGGGACCCCCAATGAGCAGTTCTTC. Full variable domain (remainder filled in from reference TRBV5-1 and TRBJ2-1): KAGVTQTPRYLIKTRGQQVTLSCSPISGHRSVSWYQQTPGQGLQFLFEYFSETQRNKGNFPGRFSGRQFSNSRSEMNVSTLELGDSALYLCASSSRTGTPNEQFFGPGTRLTVL.